This T cell receptor (beta chain) was recorded in a study of T-cell reconstitution after alpha-beta-depleted transplantation in children. Overall study findings and caveats: When one year had passed after transplant, most T-cell counts and diversity came from newly produced T cells.

Unique molecular identifiers featured in how the TCRbeta library was prepared. From the PCR reads, TCRdb called clonotypes with MiXCR, one entry per CDR3 protein. Here the sample spans fewer than 1 million distinct CDR3 sequences, roughly 15% being singletons. This clonotype was seen a few times. Antigen specificity is unknown. V was pared by 0 bases and J by 5 bases, with 7 bases between. The CDR3 is 13 residues long. Germline V gene data show CDR1 as LNHNV and CDR2 as YYDKDF (reference sequence). The chain employs TRBV15 and TRBJ2-5; D unclear. The sequenced sample was PBMCs, mostly from graft donor cells, obtained 360 days after TCRalphabeta/CD19-depleted stem cell transplant. The sequence was obtained from a male patient aged 10 to 17 who had a stem cell transplant for acute lymphoblastic leukemia, so the T cells may come from the graft donor. CDR3 region: CATSRDHRETQYF. In DNA, the CDR3 is TGTGCCACCAGCAGAGATCACCGGGAGACCCAGTACTTC.